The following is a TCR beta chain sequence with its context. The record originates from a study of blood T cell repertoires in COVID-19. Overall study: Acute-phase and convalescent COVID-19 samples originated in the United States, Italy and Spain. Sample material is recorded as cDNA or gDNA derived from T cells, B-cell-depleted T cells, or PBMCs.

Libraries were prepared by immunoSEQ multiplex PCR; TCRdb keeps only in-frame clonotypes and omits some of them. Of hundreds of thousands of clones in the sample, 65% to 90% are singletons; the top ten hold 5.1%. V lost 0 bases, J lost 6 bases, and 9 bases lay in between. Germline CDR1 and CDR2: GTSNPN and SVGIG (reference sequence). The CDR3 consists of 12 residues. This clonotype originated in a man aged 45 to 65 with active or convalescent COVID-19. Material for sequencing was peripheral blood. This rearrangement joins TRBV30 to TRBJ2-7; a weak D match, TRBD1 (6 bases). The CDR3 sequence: CAWSVGGREQYF. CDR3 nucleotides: TGTGCCTGGAGTGTTGGGGGCCGCGAGCAGTACTTC.